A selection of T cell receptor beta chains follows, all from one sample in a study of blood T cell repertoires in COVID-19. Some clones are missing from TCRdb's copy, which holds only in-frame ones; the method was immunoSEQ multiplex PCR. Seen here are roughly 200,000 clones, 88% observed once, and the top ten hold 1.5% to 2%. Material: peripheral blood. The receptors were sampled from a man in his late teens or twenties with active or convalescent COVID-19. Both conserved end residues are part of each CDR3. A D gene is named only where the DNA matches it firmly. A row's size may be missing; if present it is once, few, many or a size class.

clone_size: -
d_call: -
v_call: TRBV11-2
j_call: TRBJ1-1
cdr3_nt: TGTGCCAGCAGCTTAACATACGGACAAACTGAAGCTTTCTTT
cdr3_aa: CASSLTYGQTEAFF

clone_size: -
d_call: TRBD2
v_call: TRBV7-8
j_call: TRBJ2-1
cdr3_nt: TGTGCCAGCAGCCCGCCTCCCCTCTCTAGCGGCCTGTACAATGAGCAGTTCTTC
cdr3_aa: CASSPPPLSSGLYNEQFF

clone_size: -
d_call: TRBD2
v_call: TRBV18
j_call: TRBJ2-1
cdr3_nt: TGTGCCAGCTCCCCCTATCCCCCGGGGGGGCCGAATGAGCAGTTCTTC
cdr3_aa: CASSPYPPGGPNEQFF

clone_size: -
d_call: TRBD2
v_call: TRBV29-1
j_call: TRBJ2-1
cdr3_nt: TGCAGCGTTGAGGCGCGGGGGGGGTTCAATGAGCAGTTCTTC
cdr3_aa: CSVEARGGFNEQFF

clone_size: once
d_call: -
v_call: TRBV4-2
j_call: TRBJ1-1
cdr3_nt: TGTGCCAGCAGCCAAGAGGAGCGCGCAGGGGACACTGAAGCTTTCTTT
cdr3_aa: CASSQEERAGDTEAFF

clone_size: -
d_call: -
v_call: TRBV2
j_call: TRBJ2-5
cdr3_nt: TGTGCCAGCAATTTCAGGGAGACCCAGTACTTC
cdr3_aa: CASNFRETQYF

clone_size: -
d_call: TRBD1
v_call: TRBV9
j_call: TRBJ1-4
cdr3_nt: TGTGCCAGCAGCGCCAGGACAGGGGTGGGAAAACTGTTTTTT
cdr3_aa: CASSARTGVGKLFF

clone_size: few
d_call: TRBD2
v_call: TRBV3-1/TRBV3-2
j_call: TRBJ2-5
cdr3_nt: TGTGCCAGCAGCCAAGAAGGGAGCGAACTAGCGGGGATTGTGGAGACCCAGTACTTC
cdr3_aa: CASSQEGSELAGIVETQYF

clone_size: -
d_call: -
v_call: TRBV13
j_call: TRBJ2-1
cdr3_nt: TGTGCCAGCAGCTTATACCAGCGGGACAATGAGCAGTTCTTC
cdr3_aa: CASSLYQRDNEQFF

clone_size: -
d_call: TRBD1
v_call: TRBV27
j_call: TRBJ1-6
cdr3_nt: TGTGCCAGCACCCAAGGGACAGGGGGCAATTCACCCCTCCACTTT
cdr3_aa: CASTQGTGGNSPLHF

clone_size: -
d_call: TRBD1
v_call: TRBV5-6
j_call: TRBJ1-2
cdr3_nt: TGTGCCAGCAGCCCGGGACAGGGGGTCCACTATGGCTACACCTTC
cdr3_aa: CASSPGQGVHYGYTF

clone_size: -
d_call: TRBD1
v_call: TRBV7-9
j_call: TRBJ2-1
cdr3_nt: TGTGCCAGCAGCTCGGGACAGGGCGATTGGGGTGAGCAGTTCTTC
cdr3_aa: CASSSGQGDWGEQFF

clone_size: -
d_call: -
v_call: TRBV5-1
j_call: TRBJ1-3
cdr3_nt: TGCGCCAGCAGCTTGGACTTATCTGGAAACACCATATATTTT
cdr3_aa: CASSLDLSGNTIYF

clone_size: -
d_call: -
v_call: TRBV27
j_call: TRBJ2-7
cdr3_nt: TGTGCCAGCAGGCTTGTGGGTGGGCAGCAGTACTTC
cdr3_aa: CASRLVGGQQYF

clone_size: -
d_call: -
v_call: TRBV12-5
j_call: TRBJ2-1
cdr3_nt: TGTGCTAGTGGTTCTAGAACCGACTTTAACTACAATGAGCAGTTCTTC
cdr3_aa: CASGSRTDFNYNEQFF

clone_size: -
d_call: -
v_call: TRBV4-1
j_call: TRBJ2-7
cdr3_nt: TGCGCCAGCAGCCTCCGGGACACTGACTCAAAAGGGACATATTCCTACGAGCAGTACTTC
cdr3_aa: CASSLRDTDSKGTYSYEQYF

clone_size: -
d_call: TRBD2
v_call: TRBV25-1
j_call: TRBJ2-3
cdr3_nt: TGTGCCAGCAGTGCCGGACTAGCGGGCACAGATACGCAGTATTTT
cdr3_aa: CASSAGLAGTDTQYF

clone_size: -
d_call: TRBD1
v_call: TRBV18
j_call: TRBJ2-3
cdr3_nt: TGTGCCAGCTCACCACCCGGGACGGACAGGCTTACGCAGTATTTT
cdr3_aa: CASSPPGTDRLTQYF

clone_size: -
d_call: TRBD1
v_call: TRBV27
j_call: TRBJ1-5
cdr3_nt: TGTGCCAGCAGGGACAGGGGTAGCAATCAGCCCCAGCATTTT
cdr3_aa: CASRDRGSNQPQHF

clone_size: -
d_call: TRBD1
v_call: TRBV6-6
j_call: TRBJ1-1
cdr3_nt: TGTGCCAGCAGTAAGCAACGACAGGGAGCCACTGAAGCTTTCTTT
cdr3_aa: CASSKQRQGATEAFF

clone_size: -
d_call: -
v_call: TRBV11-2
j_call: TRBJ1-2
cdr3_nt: TGTGCCAGCACCTCCACTCGAGCCACAGGGAAGAAGAACTATGGCTACACCTTC
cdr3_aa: CASTSTRATGKKNYGYTF

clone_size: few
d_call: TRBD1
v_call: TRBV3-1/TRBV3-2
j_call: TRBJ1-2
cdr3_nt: TGTGCCAGCAGCCGAGACAGGGGGATCGGTGGCTACACCTTC
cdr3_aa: CASSRDRGIGGYTF

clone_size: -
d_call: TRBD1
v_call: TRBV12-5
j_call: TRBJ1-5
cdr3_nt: TGTGCTAGTGGTTTGGGGACAGGGGTTAGCAATCAGCCCCAGCATTTT
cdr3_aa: CASGLGTGVSNQPQHF

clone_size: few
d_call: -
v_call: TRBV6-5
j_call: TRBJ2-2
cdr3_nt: TGTGCCAGCAGTTACTCGCGCGGGGATGGCACCGGGGAGCTGTTTTTT
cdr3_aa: CASSYSRGDGTGELFF

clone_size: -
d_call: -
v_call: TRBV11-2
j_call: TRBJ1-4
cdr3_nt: TGTGCCAGCAGCTTAGCCGGGAATGGTGAAAAACTGTTTTTT
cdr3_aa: CASSLAGNGEKLFF

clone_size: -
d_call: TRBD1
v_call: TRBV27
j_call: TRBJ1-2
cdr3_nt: TGTGCCAGCAGTTCAGCTGGACAGGATCGTCCCGGCTACACCTTC
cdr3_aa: CASSSAGQDRPGYTF

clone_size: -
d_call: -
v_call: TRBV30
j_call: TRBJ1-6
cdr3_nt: TGTGCCTGGAGTGTACGTTCGTTAGGCCAGCGTGGGAATTCACCCCTCCACTTT
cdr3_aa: CAWSVRSLGQRGNSPLHF

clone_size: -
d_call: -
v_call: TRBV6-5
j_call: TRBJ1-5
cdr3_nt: TGTGCCAGCAGTTACTCGTGGGCAGACAATCAGCCCCAGCATTTT
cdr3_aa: CASSYSWADNQPQHF

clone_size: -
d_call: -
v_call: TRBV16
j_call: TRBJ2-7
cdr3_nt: TGTGCCAGCAGCAGTGGAGTCTCCTACGAGCAGTACTTC
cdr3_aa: CASSSGVSYEQYF

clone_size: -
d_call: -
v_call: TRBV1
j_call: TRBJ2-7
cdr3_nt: TGCACCAGCAGCCAAGATGGGGCGGGGGAGCAGTACTTC
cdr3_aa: CTSSQDGAGEQYF

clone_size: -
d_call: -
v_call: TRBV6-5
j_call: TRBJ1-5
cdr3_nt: TGTGCCAGCCAGAACAGAGACTATAGCAATCAGCCCCAGCATTTT
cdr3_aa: CASQNRDYSNQPQHF

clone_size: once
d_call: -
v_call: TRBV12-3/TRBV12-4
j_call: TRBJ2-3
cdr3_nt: TGTGCCAGCAGTTTCCTGGGGAGTGAGCAGTATTTT
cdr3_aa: CASSFLGSEQYF

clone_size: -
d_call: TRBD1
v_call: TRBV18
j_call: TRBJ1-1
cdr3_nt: TGTGCCAGCTCAAGGGGACAGGGAAGAAGCACTGAAGCTTTCTTT
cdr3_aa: CASSRGQGRSTEAFF

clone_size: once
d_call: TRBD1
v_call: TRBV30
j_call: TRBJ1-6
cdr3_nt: TGTGCCTGGAGGGGACAGGGGATGGGTTCACCCCTCCACTTT
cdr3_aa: CAWRGQGMGSPLHF

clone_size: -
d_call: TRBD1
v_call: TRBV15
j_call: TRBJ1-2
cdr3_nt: TGTGCCACCAGCAGGGACAGGGTTGGCGGCTACACCTTC
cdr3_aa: CATSRDRVGGYTF

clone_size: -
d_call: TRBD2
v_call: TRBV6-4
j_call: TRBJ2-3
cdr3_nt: TGTGCCAGCAGTAAATTAGCGGGAGGGCCCACAGATACGCAGTATTTT
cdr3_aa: CASSKLAGGPTDTQYF